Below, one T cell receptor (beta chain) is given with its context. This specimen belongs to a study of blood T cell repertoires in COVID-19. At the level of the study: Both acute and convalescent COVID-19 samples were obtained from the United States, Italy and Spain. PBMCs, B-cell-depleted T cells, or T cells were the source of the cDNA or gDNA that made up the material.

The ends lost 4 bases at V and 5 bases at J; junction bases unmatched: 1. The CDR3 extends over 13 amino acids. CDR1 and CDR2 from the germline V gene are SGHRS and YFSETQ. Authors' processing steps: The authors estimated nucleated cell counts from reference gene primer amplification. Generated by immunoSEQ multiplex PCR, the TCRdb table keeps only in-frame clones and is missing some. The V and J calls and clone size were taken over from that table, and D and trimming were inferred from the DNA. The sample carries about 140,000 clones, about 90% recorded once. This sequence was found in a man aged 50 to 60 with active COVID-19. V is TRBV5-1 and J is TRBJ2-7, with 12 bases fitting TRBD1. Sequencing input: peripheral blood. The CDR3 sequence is CASSRDRGHEQYF. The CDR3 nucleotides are TGCGCCAGCAGCCGGGACAGGGGGCACGAGCAGTACTTC.